This T cell receptor beta chain was retrieved from a study of blood T cell repertoires in COVID-19. Study at large: Nucleic acid was either cDNA or gDNA, and it came from T cells, B-cell-depleted T cells, or PBMCs.

Seattle participants joined during active infection and were tracked over time. CDR1 and CDR2 (germline): GTSNPN, SVGIG (reference sequence). V shed 1 base and J shed 6 bases, with 12 bases lying between them. CDR3 size: 13 residues. As processed by the authors: Amplification of reference gene primers was used by the study to estimate nucleated cell counts. Clones were read by immunoSEQ multiplex PCR, and TCRdb kept only the in-frame ones, dropping some. The D gene and trimming were derived from the DNA, and the V and J assignments and clone size from that table. The sample lists 190,000 or so clones; approximately 78% were seen once.

The source is a woman aged 80 or over with COVID-19, enrolled during active disease. The chain combines TRBV30 with TRBJ1-2; no reliable D call. What was sequenced was peripheral blood. The CDR3: CAWSGWAEDGYTF. In nucleotides, the CDR3 is TGTGCCTGGAGTGGTTGGGCAGAAGATGGCTACACCTTC.